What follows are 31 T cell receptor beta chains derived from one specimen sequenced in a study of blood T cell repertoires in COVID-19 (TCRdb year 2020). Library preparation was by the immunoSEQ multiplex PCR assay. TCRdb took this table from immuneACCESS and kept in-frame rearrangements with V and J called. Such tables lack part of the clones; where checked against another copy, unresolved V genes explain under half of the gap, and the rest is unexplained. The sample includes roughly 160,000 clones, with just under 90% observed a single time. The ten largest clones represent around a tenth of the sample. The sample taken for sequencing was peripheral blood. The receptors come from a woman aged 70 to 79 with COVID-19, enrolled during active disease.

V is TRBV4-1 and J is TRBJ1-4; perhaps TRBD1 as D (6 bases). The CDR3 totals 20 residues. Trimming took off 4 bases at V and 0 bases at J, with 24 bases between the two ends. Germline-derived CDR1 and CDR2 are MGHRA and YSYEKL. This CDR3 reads CASSPYHRDPRRSTNEKLFF. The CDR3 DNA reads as TGCGCCAGCAGCCCCTATCACAGGGACCCTCGGCGATCAACTAATGAAAAACTGTTTTTT.

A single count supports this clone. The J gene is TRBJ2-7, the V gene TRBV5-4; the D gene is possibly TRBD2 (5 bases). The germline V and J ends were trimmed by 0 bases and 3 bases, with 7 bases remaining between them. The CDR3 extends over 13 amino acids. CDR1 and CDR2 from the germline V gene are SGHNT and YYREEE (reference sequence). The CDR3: CASSLDSGYEQYF. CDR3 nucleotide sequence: TGTGCCAGCAGCTTGGACAGCGGCTACGAGCAGTACTTC.

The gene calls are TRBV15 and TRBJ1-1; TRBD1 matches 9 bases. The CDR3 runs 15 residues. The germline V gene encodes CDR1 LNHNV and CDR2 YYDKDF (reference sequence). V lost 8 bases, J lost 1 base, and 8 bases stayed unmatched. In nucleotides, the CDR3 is TGTGCCACCCGCTCCGGGACAGGGAAGAACACTGAAGCTTTCTTT. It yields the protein CATRSGTGKNTEAFF.

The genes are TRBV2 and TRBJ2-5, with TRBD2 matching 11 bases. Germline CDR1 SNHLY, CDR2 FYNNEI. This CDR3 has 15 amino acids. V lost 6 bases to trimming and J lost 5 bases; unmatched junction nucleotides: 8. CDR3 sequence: CASSPLAGGGETQYF. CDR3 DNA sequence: TGTGCCAGCAGCCCTCTAGCGGGGGGCGGGGAGACCCAGTACTTC. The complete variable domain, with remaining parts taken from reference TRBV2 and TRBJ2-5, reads EPEVTQTPSHQVTQMGQEVILRCVPISNHLYFYWYRQILGQKVEFLVSFYNNEISEKSEIFDDQFSVERPDGSNFTLKIRSTKLEDSAMYFCASSPLAGGGETQYFGPGTRLLVL.

This CDR3 reads CASSIGTGNTEAFF. The CDR3 region has the DNA TGTGCCAGTAGTATAGGGACAGGGAACACTGAAGCTTTCTTT. The chain recombines TRBV19 with TRBJ1-1; TRBD1 agrees at 7 bases. This CDR3 is 14 amino acids long. V shed 1 base and J 1 base; nucleotides not matched to a gene: 0. Germline V CDR1 and CDR2: LNHDA, SQIVND (reference sequence).

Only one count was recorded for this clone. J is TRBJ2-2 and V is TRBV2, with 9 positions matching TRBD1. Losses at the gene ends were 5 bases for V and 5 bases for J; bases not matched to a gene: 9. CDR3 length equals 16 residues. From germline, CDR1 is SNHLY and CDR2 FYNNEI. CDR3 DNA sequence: TGTGCCAGCAGTCTTCCGGGACAGGGAGGTACCGGGGAGCTGTTTTTT. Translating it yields CASSLPGQGGTGELFF.

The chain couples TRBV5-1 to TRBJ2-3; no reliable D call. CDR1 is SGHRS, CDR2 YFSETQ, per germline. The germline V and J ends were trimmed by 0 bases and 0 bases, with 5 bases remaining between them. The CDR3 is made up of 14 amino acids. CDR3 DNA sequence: TGCGCCAGCAGCTTGGAACGGAGCACAGATACGCAGTATTTT. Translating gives CASSLERSTDTQYF.

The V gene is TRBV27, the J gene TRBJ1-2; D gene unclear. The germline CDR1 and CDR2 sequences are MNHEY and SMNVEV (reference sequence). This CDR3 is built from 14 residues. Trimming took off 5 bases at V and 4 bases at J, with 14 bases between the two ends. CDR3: CASSPPGIRYGYTF. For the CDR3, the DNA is TGTGCCAGCAGTCCACCCGGGATACGCTATGGCTACACCTTC.

CDR3 region: CASRGMNTEAFF. CDR3 sequence (DNA): TGCGCCAGCCGGGGGATGAACACTGAAGCTTTCTTT. J is TRBJ1-1 and V is TRBV10-2, with D possibly TRBD1 on 5 matching bases. The ends were cut back, 8 bases at V and 0 bases at J, with 7 bases in the middle. This CDR3 comprises 12 residues. Germline CDR1 is WSHSY and CDR2 is SAAADI.

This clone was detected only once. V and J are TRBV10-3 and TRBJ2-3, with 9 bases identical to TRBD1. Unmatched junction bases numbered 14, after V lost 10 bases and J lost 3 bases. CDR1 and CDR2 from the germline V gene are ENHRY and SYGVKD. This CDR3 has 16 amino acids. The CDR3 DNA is TGTGCCACCTTTGGCCCCGGACAGGGGAAGACAGATACGCAGTATTTT. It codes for CATFGPGQGKTDTQYF.

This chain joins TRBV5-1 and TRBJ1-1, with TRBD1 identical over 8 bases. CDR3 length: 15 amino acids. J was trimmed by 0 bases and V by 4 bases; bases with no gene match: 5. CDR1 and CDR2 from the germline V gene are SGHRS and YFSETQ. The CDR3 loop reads CASSPGTGVNTEAFF. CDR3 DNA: TGCGCCAGCAGCCCGGGGACAGGAGTGAACACTGAAGCTTTCTTT.

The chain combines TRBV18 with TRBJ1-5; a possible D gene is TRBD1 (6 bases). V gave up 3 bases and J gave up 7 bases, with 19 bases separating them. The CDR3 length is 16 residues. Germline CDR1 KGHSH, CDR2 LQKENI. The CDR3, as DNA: TGTGCCAGCTCACCTAATCAAGGGGGAGATGAGCAGCCCCAGCATTTT. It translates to CASSPNQGGDEQPQHF.

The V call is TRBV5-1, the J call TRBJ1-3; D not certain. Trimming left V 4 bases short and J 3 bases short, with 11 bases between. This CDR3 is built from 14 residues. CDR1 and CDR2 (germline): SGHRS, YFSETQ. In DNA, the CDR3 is TGCGCCAGCAGCGTGGACGGTGATGGAAACACCATATATTTT. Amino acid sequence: CASSVDGDGNTIYF.

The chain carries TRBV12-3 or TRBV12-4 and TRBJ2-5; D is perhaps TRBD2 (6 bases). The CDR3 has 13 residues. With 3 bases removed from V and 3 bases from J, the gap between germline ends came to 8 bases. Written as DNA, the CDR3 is TGTGCCAGCAGTTTTTTAGCGGAAGAGACCCAGTACTTC. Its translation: CASSFLAEETQYF.

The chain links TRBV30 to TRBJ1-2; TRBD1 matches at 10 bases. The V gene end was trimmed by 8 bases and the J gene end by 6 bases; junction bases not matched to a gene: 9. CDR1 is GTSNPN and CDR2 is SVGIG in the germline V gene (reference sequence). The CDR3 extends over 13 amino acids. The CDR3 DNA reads TGTGCCACAACCGGGACAGGGGTCGATGGCTACACCTTC. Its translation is CATTGTGVDGYTF.

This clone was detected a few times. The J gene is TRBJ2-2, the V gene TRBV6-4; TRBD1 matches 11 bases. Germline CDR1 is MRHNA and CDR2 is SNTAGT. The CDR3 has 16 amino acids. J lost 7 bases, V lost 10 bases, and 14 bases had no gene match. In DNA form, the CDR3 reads TGTGCCACGTCCCCCGGGACAGGGGGTGCTGACGGGGAGCTGTTTTTT. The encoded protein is CATSPGTGGADGELFF.

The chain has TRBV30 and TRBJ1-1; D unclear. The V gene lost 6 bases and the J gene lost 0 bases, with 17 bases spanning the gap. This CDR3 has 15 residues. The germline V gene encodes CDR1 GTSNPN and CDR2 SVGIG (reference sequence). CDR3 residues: CACSLLKRMNTEAFF. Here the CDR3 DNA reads TGTGCCTGCAGTCTCCTTAAGCGCATGAACACTGAAGCTTTCTTT.

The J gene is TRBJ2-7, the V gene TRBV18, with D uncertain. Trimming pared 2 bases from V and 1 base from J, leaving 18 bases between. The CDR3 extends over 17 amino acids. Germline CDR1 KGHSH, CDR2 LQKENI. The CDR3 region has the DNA TGTGCCAGCTCACCAATTATGTTAGGAGAAAGGTCCTACGAGCAGTACTTC. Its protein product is CASSPIMLGERSYEQYF.

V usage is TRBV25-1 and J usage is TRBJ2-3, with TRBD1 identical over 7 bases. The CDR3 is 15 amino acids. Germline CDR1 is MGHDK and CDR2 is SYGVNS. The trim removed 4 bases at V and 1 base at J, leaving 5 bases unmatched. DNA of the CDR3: TGTGCCAGCAGTGGCGAGGGGGCGGGCACAGATACGCAGTATTTT. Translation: CASSGEGAGTDTQYF.

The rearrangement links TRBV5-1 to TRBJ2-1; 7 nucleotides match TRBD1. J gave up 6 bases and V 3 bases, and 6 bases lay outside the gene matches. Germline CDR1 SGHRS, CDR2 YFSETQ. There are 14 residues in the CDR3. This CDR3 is CASSYGQAANEQFF. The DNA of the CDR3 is TGCGCCAGCAGCTACGGACAGGCTGCCAATGAGCAGTTCTTC.

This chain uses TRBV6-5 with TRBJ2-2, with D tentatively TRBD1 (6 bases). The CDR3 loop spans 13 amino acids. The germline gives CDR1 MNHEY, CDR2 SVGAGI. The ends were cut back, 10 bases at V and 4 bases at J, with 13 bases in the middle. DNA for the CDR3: TGTGCCACCCGGGACACCCCCACCGGGGAGCTGTTTTTT. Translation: CATRDTPTGELFF.

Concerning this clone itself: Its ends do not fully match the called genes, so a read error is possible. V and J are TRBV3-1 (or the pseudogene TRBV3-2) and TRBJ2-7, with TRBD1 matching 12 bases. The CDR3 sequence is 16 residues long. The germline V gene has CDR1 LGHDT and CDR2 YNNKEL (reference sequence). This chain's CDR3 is CASSQDTGTGGHEQYF. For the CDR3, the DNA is TGTGCCAGCAGTCAAGATACCGGGACAGGGGGCCACGAGCAGTACTTC.

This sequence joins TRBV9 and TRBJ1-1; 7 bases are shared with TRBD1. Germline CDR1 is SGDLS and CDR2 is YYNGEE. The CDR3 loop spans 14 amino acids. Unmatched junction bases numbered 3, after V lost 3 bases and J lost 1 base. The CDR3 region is CASSEQGWNTEAFF. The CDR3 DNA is TGTGCCAGCAGCGAACAGGGGTGGAACACTGAAGCTTTCTTT.

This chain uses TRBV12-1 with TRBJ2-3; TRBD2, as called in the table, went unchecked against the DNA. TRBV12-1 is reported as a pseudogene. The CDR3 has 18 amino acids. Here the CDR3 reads CASTNLARDYPRTDTQYF. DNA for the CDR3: TGTGCCAGCACCAACCTGGCCCGGGACTATCCCCGCACAGATACGCAGTATTTT.

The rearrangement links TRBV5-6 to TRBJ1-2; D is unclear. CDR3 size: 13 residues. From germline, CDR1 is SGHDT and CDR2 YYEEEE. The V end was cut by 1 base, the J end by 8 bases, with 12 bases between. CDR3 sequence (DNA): TGTGCCAGCAGCTTGAGAGCATCTGCCGGCTACACCTTC. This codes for CASSLRASAGYTF.

This CDR3 reads CAITAGGGSFEAFF. The CDR3 nucleotides read TGTGCCATCACCGCAGGGGGCGGGTCATTCGAAGCTTTCTTT. The chain couples TRBV10-3 to TRBJ1-1, with TRBD1 matching 8 bases. V dropped 7 bases and J dropped 8; count of bases not matched to a gene: 12. From germline, CDR1 is ENHRY and CDR2 SYGVKD. This CDR3 is built from 14 residues.

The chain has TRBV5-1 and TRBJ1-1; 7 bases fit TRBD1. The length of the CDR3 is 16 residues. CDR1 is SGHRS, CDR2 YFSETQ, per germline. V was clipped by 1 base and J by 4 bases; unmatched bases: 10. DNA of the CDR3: TGCGCCAGCAGCTTGAATGCCGGAGGGGGCGGCACTGAAGCTTTCTTT. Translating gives CASSLNAGGGGTEAFF.

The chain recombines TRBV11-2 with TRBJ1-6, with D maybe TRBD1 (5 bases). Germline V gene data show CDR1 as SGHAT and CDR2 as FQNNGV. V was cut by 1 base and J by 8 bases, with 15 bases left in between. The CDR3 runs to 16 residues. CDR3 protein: CASSLVGGSGDSPLHF. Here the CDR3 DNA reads TGTGCCAGCAGCTTAGTGGGGGGGTCTGGCGATTCACCCCTCCACTTT.

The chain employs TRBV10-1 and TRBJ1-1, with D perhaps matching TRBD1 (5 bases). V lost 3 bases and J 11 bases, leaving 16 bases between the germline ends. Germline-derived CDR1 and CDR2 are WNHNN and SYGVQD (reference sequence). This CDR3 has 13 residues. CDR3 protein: CASSDTSRVFAFF. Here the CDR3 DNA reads TGCGCCAGCAGTGATACCTCCAGGGTTTTTGCTTTCTTT.

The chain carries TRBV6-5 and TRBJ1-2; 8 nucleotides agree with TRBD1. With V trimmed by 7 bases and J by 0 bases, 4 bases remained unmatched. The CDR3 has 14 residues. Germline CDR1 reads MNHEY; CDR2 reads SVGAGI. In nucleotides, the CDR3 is TGTGCCAGCATTCTGGACAGGGCTAACTATGGCTACACCTTC. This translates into CASILDRANYGYTF.

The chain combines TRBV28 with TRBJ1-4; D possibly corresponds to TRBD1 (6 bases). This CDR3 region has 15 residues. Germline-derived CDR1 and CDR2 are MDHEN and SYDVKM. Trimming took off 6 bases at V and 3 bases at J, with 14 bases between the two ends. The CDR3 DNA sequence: TGTGCCAGCAGCTCCCGACAGGTCCCTAATGAAAAACTGTTTTTT. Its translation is CASSSRQVPNEKLFF.